The present T cell receptor (beta chain) was sequenced within a study of blood T cell repertoires in COVID-19. Trimming pared 0 bases from V and 7 bases from J, leaving 10 bases between. CDR1 MNHEY and CDR2 SVGEGT come from the germline V gene. The CDR3 runs 15 residues. The study drew participants aged roughly 18 to 95 years from about two dozen US areas. The protocol was immunoSEQ multiplex PCR, while the TCRdb copy is restricted to in-frame clones and leaves out a portion. Among a few hundred thousand clones listed, about 86% were seen once. What was sequenced was PBMCs or T cells enriched from blood (not recorded which). The chain has TRBV6-2 or TRBV6-3 and TRBJ1-6; TRBD1 might be the D (5 bases). This clonotype was obtained from a woman in her forties with acute COVID-19. CDR3 amino acids: CASSYSSGRNSPLHF. The CDR3 coding sequence is TGTGCCAGCAGTTACTCGTCAGGGAGGAATTCACCCCTCCACTTT.